Listed below are T cell receptor beta chains from one sample, sequenced in a study of PD-L1 blockade in urothelial cancer. The protocol was immunoSEQ multiplex PCR, while the TCRdb copy is restricted to in-frame clones and leaves out a portion. Altogether about 45,000 clones are present, about 91% being singletons, with the ten largest covering around 4.2%. The source was PBMCs, collected around atezolizumab (anti-PD-L1) treatment. The receptors derive from a man older than 75 with urothelial cancer. CDR3s include the opening cysteine and the closing phenylalanine or tryptophan. D genes are given only for firm matches. Clone size is shown for a subset of rows, as once, few, many or a class of expanded clone.

TRBJ2-7 . TRBV15 TRBD2 CATSPRTSGRRDF TGTGCCACCAGCCCTCGGACTAGCGGGAGGCGTGACTTC
TRBJ2-3 once TRBV27 TRBD2 CASSLLGGGRDTDTQYF TGTGCCAGCAGTTTATTGGGGGGCGGGAGGGACACAGATACGCAGTATTTT
TRBJ2-5 . TRBV9 . CASSLYKGEETQYF TGTGCCAGCAGCCTCTATAAGGGGGAAGAGACCCAGTACTTC
TRBJ2-5 . TRBV9 TRBD1 CASSVGTGGTETQYF TGTGCCAGCAGCGTAGGGACAGGGGGCACAGAGACCCAGTACTTC
TRBJ2-3 . TRBV6-6 TRBD1 CASSYQDRAMGDTQYF TGTGCCAGCAGTTACCAGGACAGGGCTATGGGAGATACGCAGTATTTT
TRBJ1-1 . TRBV5-1 TRBD1 CASRGGTGSDTEAFF TGCGCCAGCAGAGGGGGGACAGGGTCAGACACTGAAGCTTTCTTT
TRBJ1-3 . TRBV19 TRBD1 CASRQGSVGNTIYF TGTGCCAGCCGACAGGGTTCTGTTGGAAACACCATATATTTT
TRBJ1-1 . TRBV10-3 TRBD1 CAISADRDTEAFF TGTGCCATCAGTGCGGACAGGGACACTGAAGCTTTCTTT
TRBJ1-2 few TRBV5-6 . CASSLSDIHGYTF TGTGCCAGCAGCCTCTCAGACATACATGGCTACACCTTC
TRBJ2-3 . TRBV7-2 . CASSPGRPGAGDTQYF TGTGCCAGCAGCCCCGGCCGACCGGGCGCGGGAGATACGCAGTATTTT
TRBJ2-4 . TRBV18 . CASSHRDVQNIQYF TGTGCCAGCTCGCACAGGGATGTCCAAAACATTCAGTACTTC
TRBJ2-7 . TRBV18 . CASSPPGLAMAYEQYF TGTGCCAGCTCACCACCGGGTCTAGCGATGGCCTACGAGCAGTACTTC
TRBJ1-1 . TRBV5-4 TRBD1 CASLGQGTEAFF TGTGCCAGCTTAGGACAGGGAACTGAAGCTTTCTTT
TRBJ2-2 few TRBV5-1 TRBD2 CASSPFVAGGPLAGELFF TGCGCCAGCAGCCCTTTCGTAGCGGGAGGGCCTTTGGCCGGGGAGCTGTTTTTT
TRBJ2-5 . TRBV29-1 TRBD2 CSVEPSGREETQYF TGCAGCGTTGAACCTAGCGGGAGGGAAGAGACCCAGTACTTC
TRBJ1-2 . TRBV28 TRBD1 CASIGQGPYGYTF TGTGCCAGCATTGGACAGGGGCCCTATGGCTACACCTTC
TRBJ2-3 . TRBV6-5 . CASSYRVTGTDTQYF TGTGCCAGCAGTTACAGAGTTACGGGAACAGATACGCAGTATTTT
TRBJ2-7 once TRBV19 . CASSIIVRGEQYF TGTGCCAGTAGTATCATCGTCAGGGGTGAGCAGTACTTC
TRBJ2-7 . TRBV27 TRBD2 CASSPNTGGGLGEQYF TGTGCCAGCAGTCCCAATACGGGTGGGGGACTAGGAGAGCAGTACTTC
TRBJ2-2 . TRBV5-1 TRBD1 CASSGLTGTDSTGELFF TGCGCCAGCAGCGGACTCACCGGGACAGATTCCACCGGGGAGCTGTTTTTT
TRBJ2-2 . TRBV30 . CALKGAGNTGELFF TGTGCCTTAAAGGGCGCGGGAAATACCGGGGAGCTGTTTTTT
TRBJ2-3 once TRBV11-2 . CASSSWTSDTDTQYF TGTGCCAGCAGCTCATGGACATCTGACACAGATACGCAGTATTTT
TRBJ1-1 . TRBV6-6 . CASSYSGGNTEAFF TGTGCCAGCAGTTACTCAGGGGGGAACACTGAAGCTTTCTTT
TRBJ1-6 . TRBV30 . CAWSFDKPNSPLHF TGTGCCTGGAGCTTTGACAAGCCCAATTCACCCCTCCACTTT
TRBJ2-7 . TRBV29-1 TRBD1 CSVGQGRGEQYF TGCAGCGTCGGACAGGGTCGAGGGGAGCAGTACTTC
TRBJ2-5 . TRBV5-5 . CASSLGQLQETQYF TGTGCCAGCAGCTTAGGACAGTTGCAAGAGACCCAGTACTTC
TRBJ2-7 . TRBV28 TRBD1 CASSLGGTGIYEQYF TGTGCCAGCAGTTTGGGTGGGACAGGAATCTACGAGCAGTACTTC
TRBJ2-7 once TRBV6-1 TRBD1 CASTETGASTYEQYF TGTGCCAGCACCGAGACAGGGGCCTCCACCTACGAGCAGTACTTC
TRBJ2-1 . TRBV11-3 . CASSFSRYNEQFF TGTGCCAGCAGCTTTAGCCGCTACAATGAGCAGTTCTTC
TRBJ1-3 once TRBV28 TRBD1 CASSLSGQAISGNTIYF TGTGCCAGCAGTTTATCGGGACAGGCGATCTCTGGAAACACCATATATTTT